This record covers a single T cell receptor (beta chain). Antigen: not known. PCR employed 60 Vbeta and 13 Jbeta primers. Clones were read by immunoSEQ multiplex PCR, and TCRdb kept only the in-frame ones, dropping some. The sample carries about 43,000 clones, roughly 63% recorded once. The data originate from a study of cytomegalovirus exposure and HLA in healthy donors. At the level of the study: About 77 million unique TCRs from HLA-typed donors made up an early data release. Overall study results and limits: The investigators catalogued 150 to 200 TCR beta chains as cytomegalovirus-associated.

Germline CDR1 SGHTA, CDR2 FQGTGA. V was clipped by 5 bases and J by 6 bases, with 13 bases between them. CDR3 length: 14 residues. This clonotype was obtained from a man between 60 and 70 years old in good health and CMV-seropositive. The chain joins TRBV7-3 to TRBJ2-2, with no clear D. The specimen sequenced was PBMCs. CDR3: CASSPDNSPGELFF. CDR3 sequence (DNA): TGTGCCAGCAGCCCAGACAACTCACCCGGGGAGCTGTTTTTT.